This T cell receptor beta chain was identified during a study of cytomegalovirus exposure and HLA in healthy donors. Overall study results and limits: Specificity for CMV antigens was confirmed in vitro for a few of the CMV-associated chains. It was shown in a later analysis that HLA-associated TCR beta chains were more clonally expanded than other, equally common chains.

V lost 5 bases, J lost 3 bases, and 6 bases stayed unmatched. The CDR3 runs 15 residues. CDR1 MDHEN and CDR2 SYDVKM come from the germline V gene. Of note for this clone: What it binds is unknown.

PCR involved 60 Vbeta and 13 Jbeta primers. Repertoires were generated with immunoSEQ multiplex PCR, while TCRdb's copy carries only in-frame clones and drops some. The sample table includes about 99,000 clones. The chain joins TRBV28 to TRBJ1-2; 10 bases are shared with TRBD1. The sequenced material came from PBMCs. The clonotype was recovered from a man between 35 and 55 years old in good health and CMV-seronegative. For the CDR3, the DNA is TGTGCCAGCAGTCTACGGACAGGGGGAGACTATGGCTACACCTTC. It specifies CASSLRTGGDYGYTF.